This T cell receptor beta chain was obtained from a study of cytomegalovirus exposure and HLA in healthy donors. Across the study: An early data release held tens of millions of unique TCRs from HLA-typed donors. Whole-study results and caveats: A later analysis showed that HLA-associated TCR beta chains had undergone more clonal expansion than equally common others. The study flagged some 170 TCR beta chains as cytomegalovirus-associated.

In the PCR, 60 Vbeta and 13 Jbeta primers were used. Profiled with immunoSEQ multiplex PCR; TCRdb holds only in-frame clones, not every one. The sample yields fewer than 120,000 clones, around 79% seen once. Germline V gene lookup returns CDR1 LGHNA and CDR2 YSLEER. Trimming removed 1 base from V and 0 bases from J; junction bases left unmatched: 6. The CDR3 is made up of 18 amino acids. As for this clone: The antigen is not known.

The rearrangement uses TRBV4-3 and TRBJ2-3, with 11 nucleotides matching TRBD2. The sequencing input was PBMCs. This clonotype was sampled from a woman in her 30s in good health and CMV-seronegative. CDR3 DNA sequence: TGCGCCAGCAGCCAAGCTAGCGGGAGGCCTGCTAGCACAGATACGCAGTATTTT. Amino acids: CASSQASGRPASTDTQYF.